The clone carrying this TCR beta chain was counted only a few times. Its cognate antigen is unknown. These data are taken from a study of blood T cells in healthy people across ages. Study-level information: Template-switching capture recovered about one barcoded beta molecule per two T cells.

Individuals who donated were healthy Caucasians from Russia aged about 6 to 100. Sample-barcoded 5' priming and a J-beta primer mix drove a second PCR of roughly 6 to 12 cycles. Each of the cDNA molecules was tagged by a template-switch adaptor with 12 random nucleotides. Each CDR3 protein is one row after TCRdb ran MiXCR on the 5' RACE reads. The sample holds some 1.8 million distinct CDR3 sequences; more than 35% are singletons and the top ten take more than 20%. The study, taken as a whole, reports: Not knowing donor CMV status may have confounded expanded clonotype changes.

The CDR3 consists of 14 residues. V shed 6 bases and J shed 2 bases, with 17 bases lying between them. The germline gives CDR1 SQVTM, CDR2 ANQGSEA. The sequence was collected from a human donor in good health. Sequencing input: blood. This chain connects TRBV29-1 to TRBJ2-7, with TRBD2 as a possible D gene (6 bases). The chain's CDR3 is CSVGEVYDAYEQYF. As DNA, the CDR3 is TGCAGCGTCGGGGAGGTTTACGATGCCTACGAGCAGTACTTC.